The 31 T cell receptor beta chains listed next were all sequenced from one sample in a study of cytomegalovirus exposure and HLA in healthy donors. Clones were read by immunoSEQ multiplex PCR, and TCRdb kept only the in-frame ones, dropping some. The sample includes about 88,000 clones, roughly 84% of them seen just once. Sequencing was carried out using PBMCs. These receptors came from a woman younger than 35 in good health and CMV-seropositive.

V gene TRBV6-4 combines with J gene TRBJ2-1, with 8 bases identical to TRBD1. In germline, CDR1 is MRHNA, CDR2 SNTAGT. The CDR3 is 17 amino acids. With V trimmed by 2 bases and J by 3 bases, 9 bases remained unmatched. CDR3 in amino acids: CASSDPPRTGIYNEQFF. The DNA of the CDR3 is TGTGCCAGCAGTGACCCCCCAAGGACAGGGATCTACAATGAGCAGTTCTTC.

This clone appeared a few times. The rearrangement uses TRBV11-3 and TRBJ2-7, with 10 bases lining up with TRBD2. CDR3 size: 13 residues. Trimming cost V 5 bases and J 3 bases; bases outside gene matches: 1. Germline V gene data show CDR1 as SGHNT and CDR2 as YENEEA. This CDR3 is CASSSGGDYEQYF. CDR3 nucleotide sequence: TGTGCCAGCAGCAGCGGGGGGGACTACGAGCAGTACTTC.

The chain uses TRBV6-5 and TRBJ2-1; TRBD2 matches at 7 bases. Germline CDR1 MNHEY, CDR2 SVGAGI. V lost 4 bases to trimming and J lost 7 bases; unmatched junction nucleotides: 10. The CDR3 totals 15 residues. The CDR3 loop reads CASSSPGEGRNEQFF. The CDR3 DNA sequence: TGTGCCAGCAGTTCCCCGGGGGAGGGGAGGAATGAGCAGTTCTTC.

The chain links TRBV4-2 to TRBJ2-4; a possible D gene is TRBD2 (6 bases). Germline V gene lookup returns CDR1 LGHNA and CDR2 YNFKEQ. Between the trimmed V and J ends, which lost 3 bases and 0 bases, there was a span of 12 bases. This CDR3 region has 16 residues. CDR3 in DNA: TGTGCCAGCAGCCATGTAGCGGTCCTAGCCAAAAACATTCAGTACTTC. Its translation is CASSHVAVLAKNIQYF.

J is TRBJ1-5 and V is TRBV7-9; TRBD1 aligns across 10 bases. The CDR3 length is 16 residues. With V trimmed by 6 bases and J by 6 bases, 11 bases remained unmatched. Germline loops: CDR1 SEHNR, CDR2 FQNEAQ (reference sequence). The CDR3 bases are TGTGCCAGCAGTGATGACAGGGGGCGCCGGGGTCAGCCCCAGCATTTT. Translating it yields CASSDDRGRRGQPQHF.

This sequence joins TRBV5-6 and TRBJ2-5; 8 nucleotides line up with TRBD1. This CDR3 comprises 16 residues. CDR1 and CDR2 (germline): SGHDT, YYEEEE. V gave up 0 bases and J gave up 4 bases; unmatched junction bases: 8. In DNA form, the CDR3 reads TGTGCCAGCAGCTTGGGAGGACAGGGCCGGCGAGAGACCCAGTACTTC. This encodes CASSLGGQGRRETQYF. The variable domain in full, with the rest retrieved from reference TRBV5-6 and TRBJ2-5, is DAGVTQSPTHLIKTRGQQVTLRCSPKSGHDTVSWYQQALGQGPQFIFQYYEEEERQRGNFPDRFSGHQFPNYSSELNVNALLLGDSALYLCASSLGGQGRRETQYFGPGTRLLVL.

This clone has just one count. The rearrangement joins TRBV6-5 to TRBJ2-1; TRBD2 matches at 16 bases. The V segment lost 2 bases and the J segment 8 bases; nucleotides outside the gene matches: 3. Germline V gene data show CDR1 as MNHEY and CDR2 as SVGAGI. The length of the CDR3 is 16 residues. CDR3 in DNA: TGTGCCAGCAGTTACGCGGGACTAGCGGGGGGGCATGAGCAGTTCTTC. This sequence encodes CASSYAGLAGGHEQFF.

The chain joins TRBV7-2 to TRBJ2-7, with TRBD2 matching over 10 bases. Germline CDR1 reads SGHTA; CDR2 reads FQGNSA. J lost 2 bases, V lost 8 bases, and 3 bases had no gene match. The CDR3 is made up of 13 amino acids. The CDR3 sequence is CASGLAETYEQYF. DNA of the CDR3: TGTGCCAGCGGACTAGCGGAAACCTACGAGCAGTACTTC.

V gene TRBV7-2 combines with J gene TRBJ2-2; D unresolved. CDR1 and CDR2 (germline): SGHTA, FQGNSA. V shed 5 bases and J shed 7 bases, with 11 bases lying between them. This CDR3 has 13 amino acids. CDR3: CASSAIRSGELFF. CDR3 nucleotides: TGTGCCAGCAGCGCTATACGGAGCGGGGAGCTGTTTTTT.

This sequence joins TRBV5-1 and TRBJ1-2, with 10 bases matching TRBD1. CDR3 size: 14 residues. V lost 4 bases, J lost 8 bases, and 8 bases stayed unmatched. The germline gives CDR1 SGHRS, CDR2 YFSETQ. CDR3 bases: TGCGCCAGCAGCACCGGGACAGGGGTCCGGGGCTACACCTTC. Translation: CASSTGTGVRGYTF.

This clone was observed a handful of times. The chain uses TRBV6-1 and TRBJ1-2, with D possibly being TRBD1 (6 bases). Looked up from germline, CDR1 is MNHNS and CDR2 is SASEGT. This CDR3 contains 12 residues. V was pared by 7 bases and J by 3 bases, with 9 bases between. CDR3 sequence: CASTAGDYGYTF. The CDR3 DNA follows: TGTGCCAGCACTGCAGGGGACTATGGCTACACCTTC.

V and J are TRBV5-1 and TRBJ2-3, with D hard to call. V was shortened by 8 bases and J by 1 base, with 14 bases between the two germline ends. Germline CDR1 is SGHRS and CDR2 is YFSETQ. This CDR3 has 14 amino acids. The CDR3 sequence is CARSIDQGTDTQYF. In DNA form, the CDR3 reads TGCGCCAGAAGCATCGACCAGGGCACAGATACGCAGTATTTT.

The chain combines TRBV7-2 with TRBJ2-7; tentative D call: TRBD2 (5 bases). The V end was cut by 3 bases, the J end by 4 bases, with 16 bases between. Germline V lookup: CDR1 SGHTA, CDR2 FQGNSA. CDR3 length equals 15 residues. CDR3 bases: TGTGCCAGCAGCTTTATAGCGATCCGGGGTTACGAGCAGTACTTC. Translating it yields CASSFIAIRGYEQYF.

The genes are TRBV5-1 and TRBJ2-1; TRBD2 is a possible D gene (6 bases). The V gene lost 4 bases and the J gene lost 0 bases, with 14 bases spanning the gap. The CDR3 sequence is 16 residues long. Germline-derived CDR1 and CDR2 are SGHRS and YFSETQ. In nucleotides, the CDR3 is TGCGCCAGCAGCCCCTCGGGGGTCAGCTCCTACAATGAGCAGTTCTTC. Protein product: CASSPSGVSSYNEQFF. Full variable domain (remainder filled in from reference TRBV5-1 and TRBJ2-1): KAGVTQTPRYLIKTRGQQVTLSCSPISGHRSVSWYQQTPGQGLQFLFEYFSETQRNKGNFPGRFSGRQFSNSRSEMNVSTLELGDSALYLCASSPSGVSSYNEQFFGPGTRLTVL.

The V call is TRBV5-8, the J call TRBJ1-2, with D hard to call. CDR3 size: 14 residues. V lost 0 bases and J lost 1, with 7 bases in between. Germline loops: CDR1 SGHTS, CDR2 YDEGEE. The CDR3 sequence is CASSLGGINYGYTF. CDR3 nucleotide sequence: TGTGCCAGCAGCTTGGGAGGGATTAACTATGGCTACACCTTC.

This clone was seen just once. The V and J genes are TRBV28 and TRBJ2-7, with a possible D match to TRBD2 (5 bases). CDR3 length equals 13 residues. V lost 2 bases to trimming and J lost 6 bases, with 11 bases between them. The V gene's germline CDR1 is MDHEN and CDR2 SYDVKM. CDR3 bases: TGTGCCAGCAGTTTACGGACTTTCGGCGAGCAGTACTTC. It is translated as CASSLRTFGEQYF.

The rearrangement links TRBV7-2 to TRBJ1-2, with D possibly matching TRBD1 (6 bases). The ends were cut back, 1 base at V and 5 bases at J, with 14 bases in the middle. The CDR3 consists of 15 residues. CDR1 SGHTA and CDR2 FQGNSA come from the germline V gene. CDR3: CASSLGQASRYGYTF. As DNA, the CDR3 is TGTGCCAGCAGCTTAGGACAGGCCTCGCGTTATGGCTACACCTTC.

This chain joins TRBV28 and TRBJ1-6, with 9 positions matching TRBD1. The trim removed 5 bases at V and 1 base at J, leaving 3 bases unmatched. The CDR3 runs to 16 residues. CDR1 is MDHEN, CDR2 SYDVKM, per germline. CDR3 nucleotide sequence: TGTGCCAGCAGTGAGACAGGGGGATCCTATAATTCACCCCTCCACTTT. Translation: CASSETGGSYNSPLHF.

The chain couples TRBV6-5 to TRBJ1-3; D might be TRBD1 (5 bases). The V gene's germline CDR1 is MNHEY and CDR2 SVGAGI. With 2 bases removed from V and 2 bases from J, the gap between germline ends came to 7 bases. This CDR3 comprises 14 residues. The CDR3 loop reads CASSYRRAGNTIYF. CDR3 nucleotide sequence: TGTGCCAGCAGTTACCGCAGGGCTGGAAACACCATATATTTT.

This chain connects TRBV19 to TRBJ2-5; unclear D gene. Germline V CDR1 and CDR2: LNHDA, SQIVND (reference sequence). V dropped 9 bases and J dropped 0 bases, with 14 bases sitting between them. The CDR3 runs 14 residues. The CDR3 DNA reads TGTGCCAGCACGGCAACGGGTTACCAAGAGACCCAGTACTTC. It yields the protein CASTATGYQETQYF.

The chain links TRBV9 to TRBJ1-3, with D possibly being TRBD1 (5 bases). V dropped 0 bases and J dropped 5 bases, with 12 bases sitting between them. From germline, CDR1 is SGDLS and CDR2 YYNGEE. The CDR3 totals 15 residues. The CDR3 region has the DNA TGTGCCAGCAGCGTAGCTCCGGGACTCAGAAACACCATATATTTT. It encodes CASSVAPGLRNTIYF.

The sample holds a few counts of this clone. V is TRBV10-3 and J is TRBJ2-5; D gene uncertain. CDR1 and CDR2 from the germline V gene are ENHRY and SYGVKD. V shed 5 bases and J shed 5 bases, with 6 bases lying between them. The CDR3 contains 11 residues. This CDR3 reads CAISYMETQYF. The CDR3 DNA follows: TGTGCCATCAGTTACATGGAGACCCAGTACTTC.

The genes are TRBV20-1 and TRBJ2-3; D is unclear. The V end was cut by 6 bases, the J end by 2 bases, with 6 bases between. This CDR3 region has 11 residues. The germline CDR1 and CDR2 sequences are DFQATT and SNEGSKA (reference sequence). The CDR3 DNA reads as TGCAGTGCACCAGTCACAGATACGCAGTATTTT. Protein product: CSAPVTDTQYF.

J is TRBJ1-6 and V is TRBV19, with D possibly being TRBD1 (6 bases). Trimming removed 8 bases from V and 7 bases from J, with 12 bases in between. This CDR3 region has 13 residues. The V gene's germline CDR1 is LNHDA and CDR2 SQIVND (reference sequence). The CDR3 bases are TGTGCCAGTTCATGGACAGAGAATTCACCCCTCCACTTT. Translation: CASSWTENSPLHF.

Comment on this clone: The sample holds other DNA sequences that translate to the same CDR3. This chain uses TRBV30 with TRBJ2-7; 9 bases map to TRBD1. The germline gives CDR1 GTSNPN, CDR2 SVGIG (reference sequence). The CDR3 is made up of 13 amino acids. Trimming cost V 4 bases and J 4 bases; bases outside gene matches: 5. The CDR3 nucleotides are TGTGCCTGGACACAGGGGGCGCGGTACGAGCAGTACTTC. Translated, it gives CAWTQGARYEQYF.

This rearrangement joins TRBV7-7 to TRBJ2-5; TRBD1 aligns across 9 bases. Germline V gives CDR1 SSHAT, CDR2 FNYEAQ (reference sequence). Trimming took 4 bases from V and 0 from J; bases not matched to a gene: 3. CDR3 length equals 15 residues. CDR3 amino acids: CASSSGQGYQETQYF. DNA of the CDR3: TGTGCCAGCAGCTCAGGACAGGGGTACCAAGAGACCCAGTACTTC.

The V gene is TRBV5-5, the J gene TRBJ1-5; 9 positions match TRBD1. The CDR3 has 15 residues. The J segment lost 6 bases and the V segment lost 7 bases, leaving 11 bases of the junction unmatched. Germline V lookup: CDR1 SGHKS, CDR2 YYEKEE (reference sequence). CDR3 sequence reads: CASCRTGATSQPQHF. CDR3 bases: TGTGCCAGCTGCCGGACAGGGGCGACCTCTCAGCCCCAGCATTTT.

This clone was counted a few times. V gene TRBV7-9 combines with J gene TRBJ2-7, with a tentative D call TRBD1 (8 bases). V dropped 5 bases and J dropped 4 bases, with 15 bases sitting between them. This CDR3 contains 14 residues. The germline CDR1 and CDR2 sequences are SEHNR and FQNEAQ (reference sequence). CDR3 protein: CASSRGQGGYEQYF. In DNA, the CDR3 is TGTGCCAGCAGCCGAGGACAGGGAGGGTACGAGCAGTACTTC.

This clone was seen only once. The chain links TRBV7-2 to TRBJ2-7; D perhaps matches TRBD2 (6 bases). CDR1 and CDR2 from the germline V gene are SGHTA and FQGNSA. V was cut by 5 bases and J by 2 bases, with 13 bases left in between. This CDR3 comprises 14 residues. The DNA of the CDR3 is TGTGCCAGCAGCCCTAGGGGACTTCCCTACGAGCAGTACTTC. The encoded protein is CASSPRGLPYEQYF.

The genes are TRBV27 and TRBJ2-5; no clear D gene. Trimming cost V 6 bases and J 4 bases, with 15 bases left between them. CDR3 size: 14 residues. Looked up from germline, CDR1 is MNHEY and CDR2 is SMNVEV (reference sequence). CDR3 sequence: CASRINYGSETQYF. CDR3 in DNA: TGTGCCAGCAGGATAAATTACGGGTCAGAGACCCAGTACTTC.

There are a few counts of this clone. The chain combines TRBV10-1 with TRBJ1-2; D is unresolved. V dropped 7 bases and J dropped 5 bases, with 5 bases sitting between them. This CDR3 contains 10 residues. CDR1 WNHNN and CDR2 SYGVQD come from the germline V gene (reference sequence). The CDR3 protein is CASNWYGYTF. The CDR3 DNA reads TGCGCCAGCAACTGGTATGGCTACACCTTC.